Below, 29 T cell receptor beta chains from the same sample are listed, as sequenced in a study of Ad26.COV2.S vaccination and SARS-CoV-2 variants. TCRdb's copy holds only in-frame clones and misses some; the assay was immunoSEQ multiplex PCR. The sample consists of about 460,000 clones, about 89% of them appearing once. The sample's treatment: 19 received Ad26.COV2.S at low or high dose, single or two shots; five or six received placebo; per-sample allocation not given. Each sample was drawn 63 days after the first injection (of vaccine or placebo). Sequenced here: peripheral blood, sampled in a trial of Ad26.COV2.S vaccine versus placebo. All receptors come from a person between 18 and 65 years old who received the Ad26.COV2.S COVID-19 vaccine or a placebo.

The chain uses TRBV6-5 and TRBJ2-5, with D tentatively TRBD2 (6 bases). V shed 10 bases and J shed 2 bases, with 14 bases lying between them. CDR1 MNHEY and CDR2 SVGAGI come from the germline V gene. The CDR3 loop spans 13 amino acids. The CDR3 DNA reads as TGTGCCACCACCGTAGCGGTACAAGAGACCCAGTACTTC. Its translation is CATTVAVQETQYF.

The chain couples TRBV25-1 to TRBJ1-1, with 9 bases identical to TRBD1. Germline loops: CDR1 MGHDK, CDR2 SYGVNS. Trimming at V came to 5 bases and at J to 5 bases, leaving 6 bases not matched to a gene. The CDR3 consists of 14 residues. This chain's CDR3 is CASSYGQGWTEAFF. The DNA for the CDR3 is TGTGCCAGCAGTTATGGACAGGGGTGGACTGAAGCTTTCTTT.

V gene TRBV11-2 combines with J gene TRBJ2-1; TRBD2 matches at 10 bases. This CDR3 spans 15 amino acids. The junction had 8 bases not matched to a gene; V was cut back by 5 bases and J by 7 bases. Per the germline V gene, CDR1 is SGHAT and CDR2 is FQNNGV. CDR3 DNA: TGTGCCAGCAGCATTACTAGCGGGAAGCGGAATGAGCAGTTCTTC. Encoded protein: CASSITSGKRNEQFF.

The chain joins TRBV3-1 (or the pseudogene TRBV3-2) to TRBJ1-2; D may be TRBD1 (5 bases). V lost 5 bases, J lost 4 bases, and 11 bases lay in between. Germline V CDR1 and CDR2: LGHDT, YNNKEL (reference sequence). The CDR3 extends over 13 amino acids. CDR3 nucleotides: TGTGCCAGCAGCGACCCAGGGTTCTATGGCTACACCTTC. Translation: CASSDPGFYGYTF.

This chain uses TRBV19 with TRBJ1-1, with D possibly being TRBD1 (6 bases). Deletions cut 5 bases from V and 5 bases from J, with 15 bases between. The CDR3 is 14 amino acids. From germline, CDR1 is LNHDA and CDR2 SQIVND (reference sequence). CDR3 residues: CASSPPGAGTEAFF. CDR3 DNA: TGTGCCAGTAGTCCCCCGGGGGCAGGGACTGAAGCTTTCTTT.

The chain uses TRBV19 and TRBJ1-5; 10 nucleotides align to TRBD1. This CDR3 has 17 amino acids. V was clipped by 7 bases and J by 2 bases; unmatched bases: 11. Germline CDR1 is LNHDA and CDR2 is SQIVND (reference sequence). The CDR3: CASTAGGDRGGNQPQHF. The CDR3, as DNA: TGTGCCAGTACCGCGGGGGGGGACAGGGGCGGCAATCAGCCCCAGCATTTT.

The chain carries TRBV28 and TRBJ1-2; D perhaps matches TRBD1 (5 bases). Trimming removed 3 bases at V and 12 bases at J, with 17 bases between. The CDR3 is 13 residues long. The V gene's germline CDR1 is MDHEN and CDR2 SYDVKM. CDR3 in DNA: TGTGCCAGCAGTTTTAGGGGACGTTCGGCCGACACCTTC. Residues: CASSFRGRSADTF.

CDR3: CASSRGAGGTTDTQYF. The CDR3, as DNA: TGTGCCAGCAGCCGGGGGGCGGGAGGGACCACAGATACGCAGTATTTT. The V gene is TRBV9, the J gene TRBJ2-3, with 9 bases identical to TRBD2. The V segment lost 4 bases and the J segment 2 bases; nucleotides outside the gene matches: 8. This CDR3 has 16 amino acids. Germline assignment: CDR1 SGDLS and CDR2 YYNGEE.

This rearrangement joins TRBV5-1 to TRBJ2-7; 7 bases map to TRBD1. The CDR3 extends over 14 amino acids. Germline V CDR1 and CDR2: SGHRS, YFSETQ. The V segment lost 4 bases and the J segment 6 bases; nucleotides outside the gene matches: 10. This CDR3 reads CASSVRDSISEQYF. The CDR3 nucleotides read TGCGCCAGCAGCGTCCGGGACAGTATATCCGAGCAGTACTTC.

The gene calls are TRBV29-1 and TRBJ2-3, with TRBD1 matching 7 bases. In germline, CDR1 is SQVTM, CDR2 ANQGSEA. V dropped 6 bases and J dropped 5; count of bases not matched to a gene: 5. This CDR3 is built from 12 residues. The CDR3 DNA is TGCAGCGTCGTCGACAGGGTAGATACGCAGTATTTT. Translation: CSVVDRVDTQYF.

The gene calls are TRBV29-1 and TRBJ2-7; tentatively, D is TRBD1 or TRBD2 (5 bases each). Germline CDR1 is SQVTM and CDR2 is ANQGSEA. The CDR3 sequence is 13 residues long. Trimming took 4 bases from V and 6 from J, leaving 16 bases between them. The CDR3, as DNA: TGCAGCGTTGGGTCCGGACTGGGGCTCGAGCAGTACTTC. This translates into CSVGSGLGLEQYF.

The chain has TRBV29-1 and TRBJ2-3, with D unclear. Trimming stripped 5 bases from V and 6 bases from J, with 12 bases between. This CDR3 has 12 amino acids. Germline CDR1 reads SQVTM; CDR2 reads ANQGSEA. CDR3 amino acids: CSVKELRDTQYF. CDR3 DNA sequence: TGCAGCGTTAAGGAGCTGCGGGATACGCAGTATTTT.

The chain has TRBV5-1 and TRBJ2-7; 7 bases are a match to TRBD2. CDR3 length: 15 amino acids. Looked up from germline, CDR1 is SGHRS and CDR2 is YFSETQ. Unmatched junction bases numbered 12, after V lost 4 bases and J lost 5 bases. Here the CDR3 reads CASSPTRGVNDEQYF. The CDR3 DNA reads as TGCGCCAGCAGCCCAACCCGGGGGGTCAACGACGAGCAGTACTTC.

As DNA, the CDR3 is TGTGCCAGTAGTATAGAAACAGGGGGCGAGACCCAGTACTTC. Encoded protein: CASSIETGGETQYF. The rearrangement links TRBV19 to TRBJ2-5, with 9 bases matching TRBD1. Looked up from germline, CDR1 is LNHDA and CDR2 is SQIVND (reference sequence). V shed 0 bases and J 5 bases; nucleotides not matched to a gene: 1. The CDR3 has 14 residues.

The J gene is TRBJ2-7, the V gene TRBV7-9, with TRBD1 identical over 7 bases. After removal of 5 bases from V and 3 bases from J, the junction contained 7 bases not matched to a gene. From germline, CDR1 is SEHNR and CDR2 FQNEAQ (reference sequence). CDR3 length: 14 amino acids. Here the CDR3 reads CASSQDRQVYEQYF. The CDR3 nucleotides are TGTGCCAGCAGCCAGGACAGGCAAGTCTACGAGCAGTACTTC.

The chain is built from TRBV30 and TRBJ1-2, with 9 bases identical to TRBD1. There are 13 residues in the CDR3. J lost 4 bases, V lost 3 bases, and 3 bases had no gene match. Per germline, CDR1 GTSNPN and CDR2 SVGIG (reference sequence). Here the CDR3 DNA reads TGTGCCTGGAGATTGACAGGGGGCTATGGCTACACCTTC. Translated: CAWRLTGGYGYTF.

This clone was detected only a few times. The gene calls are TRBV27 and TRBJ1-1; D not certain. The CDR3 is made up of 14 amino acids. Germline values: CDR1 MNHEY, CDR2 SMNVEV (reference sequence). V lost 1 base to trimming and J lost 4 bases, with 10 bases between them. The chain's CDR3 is CASSLLYRGTEAFF. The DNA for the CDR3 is TGTGCCAGCAGTTTATTATACCGGGGCACTGAAGCTTTCTTT.

Here the CDR3 reads CASSATGSYGYTF. The CDR3 DNA reads as TGTGCCAGCAGCGCCACAGGGTCCTATGGCTACACCTTC. The chain recombines TRBV9 with TRBJ1-2; D possibly corresponds to TRBD1 (6 bases). The germline CDR1 and CDR2 sequences are SGDLS and YYNGEE. V shed 3 bases and J shed 4 bases, with 10 bases lying between them. CDR3 length: 13 residues.

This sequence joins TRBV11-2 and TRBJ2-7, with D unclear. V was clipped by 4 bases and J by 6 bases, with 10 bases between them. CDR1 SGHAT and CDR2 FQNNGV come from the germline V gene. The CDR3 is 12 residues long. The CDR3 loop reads CASSSGILEQYF. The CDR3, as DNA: TGTGCCAGCAGCTCCGGAATCCTCGAGCAGTACTTC.

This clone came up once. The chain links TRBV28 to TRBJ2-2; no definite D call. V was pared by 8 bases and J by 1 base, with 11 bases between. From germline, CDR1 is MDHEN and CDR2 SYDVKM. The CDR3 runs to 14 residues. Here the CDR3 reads CASRENRNTGELFF. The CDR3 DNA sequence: TGTGCCAGCCGCGAAAACAGGAACACCGGGGAGCTGTTTTTT. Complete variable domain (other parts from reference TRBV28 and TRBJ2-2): DVKVTQSSRYLVKRTGEKVFLECVQDMDHENMFWYRQDPGLGLRLIYFSYDVKMKEKGDIPEGYSVSREKKERFSLILESASTNQTSMYLCASRENRNTGELFFGEGSRLTVL.

CDR3 DNA: TGTGCCAGCAGACCGACAGGGACCGCTAACTATGGCTACACCTTC. It codes for CASRPTGTANYGYTF. This chain joins TRBV27 and TRBJ1-2, with TRBD1 matching over 7 bases. With 6 bases clipped from V and 0 bases from J, the junction kept 7 bases outside the gene matches. Germline V gene sequence: CDR1 MNHEY, CDR2 SMNVEV (reference sequence). The CDR3 extends over 15 amino acids.

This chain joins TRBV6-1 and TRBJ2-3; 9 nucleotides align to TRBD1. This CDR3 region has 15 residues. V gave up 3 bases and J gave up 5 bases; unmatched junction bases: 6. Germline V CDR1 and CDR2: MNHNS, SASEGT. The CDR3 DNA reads TGTGCCAGCAGTGAGCAGGGACAGGGCAGAGATACGCAGTATTTT. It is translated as CASSEQGQGRDTQYF.

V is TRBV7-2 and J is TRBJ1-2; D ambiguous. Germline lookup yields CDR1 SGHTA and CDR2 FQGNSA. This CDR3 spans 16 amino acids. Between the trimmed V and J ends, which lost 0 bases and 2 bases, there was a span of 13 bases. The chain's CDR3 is CASSLAETYWNYGYTF. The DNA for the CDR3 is TGTGCCAGCAGCTTAGCGGAGACCTACTGGAACTATGGCTACACCTTC.

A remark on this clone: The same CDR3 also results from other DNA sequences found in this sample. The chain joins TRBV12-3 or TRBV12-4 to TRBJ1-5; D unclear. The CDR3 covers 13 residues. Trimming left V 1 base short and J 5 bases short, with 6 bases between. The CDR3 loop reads CASSLGGDQPQHF. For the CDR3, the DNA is TGTGCCAGCAGTTTAGGCGGGGATCAGCCCCAGCATTTT.

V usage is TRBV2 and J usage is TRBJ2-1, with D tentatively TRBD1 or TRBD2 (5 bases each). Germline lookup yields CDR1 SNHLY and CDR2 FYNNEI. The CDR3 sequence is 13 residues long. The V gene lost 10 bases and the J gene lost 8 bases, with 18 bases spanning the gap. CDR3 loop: CAIPGRRVDEQFF. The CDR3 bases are TGTGCCATCCCGGGACGTAGGGTTGATGAGCAGTTCTTC.

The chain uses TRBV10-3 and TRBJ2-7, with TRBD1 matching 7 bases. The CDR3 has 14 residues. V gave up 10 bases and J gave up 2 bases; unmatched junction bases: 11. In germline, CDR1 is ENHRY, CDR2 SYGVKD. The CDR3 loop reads CATSGTDTTYEQYF. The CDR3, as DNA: TGTGCCACCTCCGGGACAGATACCACCTACGAGCAGTACTTC.

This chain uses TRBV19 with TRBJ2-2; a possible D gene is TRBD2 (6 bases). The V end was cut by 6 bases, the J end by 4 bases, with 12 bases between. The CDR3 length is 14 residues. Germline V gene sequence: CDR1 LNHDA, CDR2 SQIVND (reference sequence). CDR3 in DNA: TGTGCCAGTAGGCAGGAGGAGGGCACCGGGGAGCTGTTTTTT. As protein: CASRQEEGTGELFF.

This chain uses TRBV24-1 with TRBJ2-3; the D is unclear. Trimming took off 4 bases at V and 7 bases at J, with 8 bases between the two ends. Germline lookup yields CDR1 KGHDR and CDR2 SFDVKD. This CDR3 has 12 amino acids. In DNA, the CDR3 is TGTGCCACCAGTGACGGTAGATATACGCAGTATTTT. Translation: CATSDGRYTQYF.

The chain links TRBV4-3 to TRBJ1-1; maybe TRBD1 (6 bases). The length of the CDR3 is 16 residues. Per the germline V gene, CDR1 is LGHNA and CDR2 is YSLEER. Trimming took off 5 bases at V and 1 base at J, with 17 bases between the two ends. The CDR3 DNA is TGCGCCAGCAGCTTCCAACGGGGGCTCGCGAACACTGAAGCTTTCTTT. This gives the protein CASSFQRGLANTEAFF.